The following is a TCR beta chain sequence with its context. Antigen specificity is unknown. RNA transcripts yielded amplified TCR beta CDR3 regions. An initial round of RT-PCR targeting the TCR CDR3 relied on the HTBI primer set. TCRdb processed the multiplex PCR reads anew with MiXCR; each CDR3 protein has one entry. The sample shows a few hundred thousand distinct CDR3 sequences, about 45% of them seen only once. The data stem from a study of T cells in Graves' hyperthyroidism and ophthalmopathy. Study-level results: Ophthalmopathy onset followed model prediction by a median about 6.5 months.

Trimming shortened V by 5 bases and J by 7 bases, and 15 bases separated the two germline ends. From germline, CDR1 is SGHRS and CDR2 YFSETQ. This CDR3 contains 14 residues. When ophthalmopathy did not progress within 18 months, Graves' hyperthyroidism was considered stable. Patients were excluded for uncontrolled infection, other autoimmune disease, pregnancy or lactation. Based on clinical symptoms, serum thyroxine and TRAb, thyroid ultrasound and orbital computed tomography, diagnoses were reached. This receptor was identified in a young woman with Graves' hyperthyroidism. V and J are TRBV5-1 and TRBJ2-2; D is possibly TRBD2 (5 bases). Input material: peripheral blood or thyroid tissue (not recorded which). The CDR3 here is CASRSAMGVGELFF. The CDR3 coding sequence is TGCGCCAGCAGGTCAGCCATGGGAGTCGGGGAGCTGTTTTTT. Drawing the rest from reference TRBV5-1 and TRBJ2-2, the complete variable domain is KAGVTQTPRYLIKTRGQQVTLSCSPISGHRSVSWYQQTPGQGLQFLFEYFSETQRNKGNFPGRFSGRQFSNSRSEMNVSTLELGDSALYLCASRSAMGVGELFFGEGSRLTVL.